The present T cell receptor (beta chain) was sequenced within a study of patients and donors after allogeneic stem cell transplantation. TCRdb fed the RT-PCR reads into MiXCR, producing one record per CDR3 protein. The table records 800,000 to 1,000,000 distinct CDR3 sequences, about a sixth of them present only once. This clonotype was picked up many times. The V gene's germline CDR1 is SGDLS and CDR2 YYNGEE. The CDR3 has 15 amino acids. V gave up 3 bases and J gave up 6 bases; unmatched junction bases: 9. The TCR was taken from a human donor who was either an allogeneic HSCT recipient or a stem cell or donor lymphocyte infusion donor (not recorded which). It is not recorded whose cells these are; they may come from a transplant donor. This chain uses TRBV9 with TRBJ2-1; 7 bases are a match to TRBD1. The sample comprised blood, either unsorted or a sorted T cell fraction (not recorded which). In DNA form, the CDR3 reads TGTGCCAGCAGCGCGGTGCCTCGGACAGGCAATGAGCAGTTCTTC. This translates into CASSAVPRTGNEQFF.